This T cell receptor beta chain was captured by sequencing in a study of human T cells and chemical hapten exposure. Study at large: Patches with 0.01% DPC went on the upper back, and the tests were read at 6 days. The study's findings and limits: Versus controls, expanded TCRs had significantly more large CDR3 similarity clusters.

Under the authors' procedure: Sample TCR counts, which ranged from about 23,224 to 700,000, had a median of approximately 94,000. A single record per CDR3 protein comes from TCRdb applying MiXCR to the RACE reads. The authors' filters were not applied to this entry. Of 25,000 to 30,000 distinct CDR3 sequences listed, approximately 9% are singletons. V was pared by 1 base and J by 6 bases, with 10 bases between. There are 14 residues in the CDR3. Germline V CDR1 and CDR2: SGHTA, FQGNSA. This clonotype has at least ten counts. Its antigen is not identified. Time point defined: patch test 2, 6 weeks after DPC sensitization. Treatment noted: therapeutic diphenylcyclopropenone sensitization with weekly scalp DPC.

This chain connects TRBV7-2 to TRBJ2-4; unclear D gene. This specimen was whole blood, taken in connection with sensitization to the hapten diphenylcyclopropenone (DPC). The sequence derives from a man younger than 40 with alopecia areata. Some clones in this sample may be carry-over from other donors' samples. CDR3 sequence (DNA): TGTGCCAGCAGCTTAGGACCACACTTAAACATTCAGTACTTC. This gives the protein CASSLGPHLNIQYF.